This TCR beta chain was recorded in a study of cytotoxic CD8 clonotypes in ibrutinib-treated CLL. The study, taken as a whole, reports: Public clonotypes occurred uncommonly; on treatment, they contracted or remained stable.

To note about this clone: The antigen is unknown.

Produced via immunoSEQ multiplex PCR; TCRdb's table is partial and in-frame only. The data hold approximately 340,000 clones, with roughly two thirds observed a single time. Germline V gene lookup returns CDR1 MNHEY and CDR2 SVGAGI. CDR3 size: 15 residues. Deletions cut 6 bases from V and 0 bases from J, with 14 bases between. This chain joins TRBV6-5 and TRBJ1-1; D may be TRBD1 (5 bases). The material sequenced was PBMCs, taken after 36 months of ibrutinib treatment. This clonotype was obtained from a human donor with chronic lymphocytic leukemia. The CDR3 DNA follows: TGTGCCAGCAGGGATCCGGGGGTGATGAACACTGAAGCTTTCTTT. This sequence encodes CASRDPGVMNTEAFF.